This TCR beta chain stems from a study of cytomegalovirus exposure and HLA in healthy donors (dated by TCRdb to between 2016 and 2019). Broadly, across the study: An earlier analysis of approximately 590 of the donors reported approximately 290 Gb of sequence data and roughly 110 million unique TCR beta sequences from around 200 million T cells. An early release covering about 600 HLA-typed donors comprised 300 to 350 gigabases of sequencing data and around 80 million unique TCR sequences. Among the roughly 400 genotyped donors, 81% belonged to the genetic ancestry cluster associated with self-reported Caucasian donors. The study was designed to test whether signatures of past pathogen exposure could be identified by cataloging public T cell receptors. The T cell repertoires of 670 or so subjects were profiled by immunosequencing and related to cytomegalovirus serostatus. Along with the roughly 670-subject first cohort, a separate validation cohort of more than 90 different subjects was used. The study combined high-throughput TCR immunosequencing, statistical association of individual TCRs with disease status, and machine learning to predict cytomegalovirus infection status. A later analysis re-analyzed previously published TCR beta repertoires from about 600 donors and added high-resolution HLA genotyping to study TCR occurrence patterns. Rather than drawing on any new phenotypic data, the later analysis identified candidate immune exposures from TCR beta sequences and the way those sequences occurred across donors. To decide whether each TCR beta V gene segment behaved as functional or pseudogenic, an earlier analysis of approximately 590 of the donors relied on high-throughput TCR beta sequencing. Donor age, sex, ethnicity and CMV serostatus were compiled together with the repertoire data. A later genetic analysis used genome-wide SNP genotypes for 398 of the 666 donors, treating that subset as a discovery cohort. Every repertoire in the discovery cohort had been generated on one and the same sequencing platform. Class I and class II HLA loci were covered by the typing at four-digit resolution. The number of typed donors differed by locus: 629-630 for A, B, C, DRB1 and DQB1; some 500 for DQA1; around 580 for DPA1; and about 450 for DPB1. Because of strong linkage in the cohort, roughly 5 DR-DQ haplotypes were treated as single units for association and clustering. Among some 400 genotyped donors of the cohort, an average of around 240,000 unique TCR beta nucleotide sequences were sequenced per donor, roughly 18% of them non-productive. The research as a whole found: A group of highly shared sequence variants was considered likely to be a technical artifact of the sequencing pipeline. A later analysis found that TCR association rates varied across HLA loci, with DRB1 alleles showing the most associated TCRs and HLA-C alleles the fewest. Only TCR beta chains were sequenced in this cohort, and the absence of alpha or paired-chain data limited detectable features. According to a later analysis, parvovirus B19, influenza, CMV and Epstein-Barr virus appeared linked to several top co-occurrence clusters. In a later analysis, about 16,000 TCR beta sequences were associated with specific HLA alleles at a false discovery rate of 0.05. A further reported finding was that TCR beta sequences accurately predicted the HLA-A and HLA-B alleles for most subjects in the first cohort. The study listed 150 to 200 TCR beta chains as associated with cytomegalovirus. The classifier was reported to diagnose cytomegalovirus status with high specificity and sensitivity in both the original and validation cohorts. Across donors, most TCR sequences were observed very rarely, whereas some public TCRs were present in many individuals. A later genetic analysis associated a missense DCLRE1C variant with V-gene and J-gene trimming of TCR beta chains, and an independent cohort replicated the association. A few of the identified cytomegalovirus-associated TCR beta chains were confirmed in vitro to be specific for cytomegalovirus antigens. The 87-base-pair reads could not distinguish some IMGT-functional V segments, including TRBV6-2 and TRBV6-3, so those segments were excluded. Linkage disequilibrium might explain the correlated functional status among segregating V segments, but an unknown experimental factor could not be excluded. HLA typing was unavailable for some donors at each locus, so association tests used only the typed subset. Compared with equally common non-associated chains, HLA-associated TCR beta chains in a later analysis were more clonally expanded and had lower generation probabilities. In an earlier analysis of over 550 of the donors, most TCR beta V segments were observed in productive rearrangements about 87% or about 30% of the time, broadly matching IMGT annotations. The authors suggested that the approach could potentially be generalized to other disease states and immunological phenotypes. When HLA alleles, especially DR and DQ, strongly co-occurred, TCR associations were difficult to assign to individual alleles. Immune exposure information for the cohort was limited to CMV serostatus. A later analysis found that most CMV-associated TCR beta chains appeared HLA-restricted, with HLA associations seemingly driven largely by CMV exposure. According to a later genetic analysis, donors in an Asian-associated ancestry cluster had fewer N-insertions in productive TCRs than the roughly 660-donor mean. Because counts were too low, fewer than 20 rarely observed V segments, including chromosome 9 orphons, were excluded from the earlier analysis of 587 of the donors. Roughly uniform sequencing depth across donors was assumed in presence/absence analyses, although this assumption may not hold.

Concerning this clone: No cognate antigen has been identified for it.

The CDR3 goes from the cysteine to the phenylalanine over 14 residues. Just CDR3 DNA is preserved here, 42 bases in frame from base 1. V sheds 6 bases and J sheds 4 bases, leaving 14 bases between their ends. The germline V gene provides CDR1 MNHEY and CDR2 SVGAGI. Receptor libraries were prepared by the immunoSEQ multiplex PCR assay. The multiplex PCR relied on a mix of 60 forward primers for TCR Vbeta segments and 13 reverse primers for TCR Jbeta segments. Amplification of the CDR3 region of rearranged TCR beta genes was performed with a multiplex PCR assay on genomic DNA. Amplified TCR beta libraries were sequenced as 87-base-pair reads on the Illumina HiSeq System. The study's processing was this. A later analysis counted about 80 million unique TCR beta chains across the 640 or so repertoires, and some 11 million of these chains were shared by at least two donors. To remove PCR and sequencing errors, raw reads were error-corrected and collapsed into unique sequences using a nearest-neighbor algorithm that merged closely related sequences. V, D and J gene segments were assigned by aligning CDR3 sequences to IMGT reference sequences. Each retained sequence needed at least a six-nucleotide match to both a V gene segment and a J gene segment. Rearrangements were called productive when the CDR3 lacked stop codons and stayed in frame with V and J; all others were non-productive. CDR3 was defined by IMGT convention, running from the second conserved V-encoded cysteine to the conserved J-encoded phenylalanine. In an earlier analysis of just under 600 of the donors, sequences lacking an unambiguous match to a single V gene segment were excluded. In an earlier analysis of roughly 600 of the donors, a V segment was called functional when productive rearrangements were above 56.7%, and segregating when the standard deviation between donors exceeded 5%. A statistical classification framework was built for diagnosing cytomegalovirus status from the catalog of TCR beta chain sequences. In a later analysis, V and J genes were assigned by comparing TCR nucleotide sequences against IMGT/GENE-DB human TR gene sequences. A later analysis assigned CDR3 sequences and most-parsimonious VDJ recombination scenarios with the TCRdist pipeline. In a later analysis, each TCR beta chain was defined by its CDR3 amino acid sequence together with its V-gene family, and reads lacking a unique V-gene family were excluded. A later analysis removed several hundred highly shared, low-generation-probability nucleotide sequences to deal with suspected cross-contamination and a sequencing artifact. In a later analysis, a clonal expansion index was calculated for each public chain from normalized within-repertoire ranks of inferred template counts. In a later analysis, generation probabilities were computed using a VDJ recombination model fitted to out-of-frame rearrangements, and the results were checked against IGoR. Hypergeometric tests were used in a later analysis to score TCR-TCR, TCR-HLA and TCR-CMV co-occurrence, with a repertoire-size bias correction applied to the TCR pairs. To estimate false discovery rates, a later analysis permuted the HLA or CMV assignments 20 times. In a later analysis, co-occurring TCRs were grouped using DBSCAN, and TCRdist sequence similarity was added for clustering within HLA-allele-positive subsets. For co-occurrence clustering, repertoires with fewer than 30,000 or more than 120,000 public chains were excluded, along with four or five repertoires with anomalous nucleotide sharing. TCRdb took over this immuneACCESS table, retaining in-frame rearrangements with V and J assigned. Such tables are incomplete; in checked studies, under half of the missing clones stem from an unresolved V gene, and the remainder is unexplained. V and J calls and clone size are given by that table; D and trimming were obtained from the DNA. The sample table holds 100,000 or so clones. 0.59% of the sample goes to the ten largest clones.

In total, over 600 healthy bone marrow donors made up the cohort. All cohort members were sampled while nominally healthy, although unrecorded immune exposures were likely present. The donor was CMV seronegative and was included in the group of a few hundred seronegative cohort members. Each donor provided a peripheral blood sample, and peripheral blood mononuclear cells were used for TCR beta sequencing. Genomic DNA extraction from the blood cell samples was performed with the Qiagen DNeasy Blood Extraction Kit. This receptor chain uses TRBV6-5 and TRBJ2-3; the best D guess is TRBD1, with 6 bases matching. This sequence originates from a man in his fifties in good health and CMV-seronegative. The sequenced sample consisted of PBMCs. The CDR3 loop reads CASRRDIGSDTQYF. The DNA sequence reads TGTGCCAGCAGACGGGACATAGGGTCAGATACGCAGTATTTT.